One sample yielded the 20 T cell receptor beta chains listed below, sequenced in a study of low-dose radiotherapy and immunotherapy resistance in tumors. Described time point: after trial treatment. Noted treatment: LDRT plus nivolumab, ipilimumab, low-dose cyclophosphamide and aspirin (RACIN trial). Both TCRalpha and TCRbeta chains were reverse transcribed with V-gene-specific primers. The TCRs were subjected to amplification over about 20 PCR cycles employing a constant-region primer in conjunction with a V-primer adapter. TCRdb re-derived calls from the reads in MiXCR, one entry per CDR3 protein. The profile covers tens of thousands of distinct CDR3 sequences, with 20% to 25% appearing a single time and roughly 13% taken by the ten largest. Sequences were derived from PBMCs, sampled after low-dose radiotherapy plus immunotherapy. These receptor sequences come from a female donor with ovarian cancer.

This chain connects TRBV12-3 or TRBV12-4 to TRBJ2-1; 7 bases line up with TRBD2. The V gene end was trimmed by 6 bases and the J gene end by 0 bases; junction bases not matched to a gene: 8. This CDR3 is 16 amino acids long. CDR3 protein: CASRSTGGLSYNEQFF. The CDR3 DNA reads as TGTGCCAGCAGATCAACGGGAGGCCTCTCCTACAATGAGCAGTTCTTC.

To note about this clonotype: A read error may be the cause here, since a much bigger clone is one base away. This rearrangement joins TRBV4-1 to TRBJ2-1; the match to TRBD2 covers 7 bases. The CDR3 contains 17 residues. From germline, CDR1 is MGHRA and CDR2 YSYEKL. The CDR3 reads CASCQPPGLSSYNEQFF. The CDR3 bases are TGCGCCAGCTGCCAACCTCCGGGACTAAGCTCCTACAATGAGCAGTTCTTC.

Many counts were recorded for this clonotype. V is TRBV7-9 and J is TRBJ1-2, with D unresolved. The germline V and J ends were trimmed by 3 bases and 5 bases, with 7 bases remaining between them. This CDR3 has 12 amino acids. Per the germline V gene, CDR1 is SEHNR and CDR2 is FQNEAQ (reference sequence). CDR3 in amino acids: CASSFVEYGYTF. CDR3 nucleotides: TGTGCCAGCAGCTTCGTTGAATATGGCTACACCTTC.

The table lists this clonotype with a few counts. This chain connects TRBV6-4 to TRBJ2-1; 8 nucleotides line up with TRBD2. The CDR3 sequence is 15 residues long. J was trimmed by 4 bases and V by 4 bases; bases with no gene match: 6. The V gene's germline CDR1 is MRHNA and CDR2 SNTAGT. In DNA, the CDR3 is TGTGCCAGCAGTGTACTAGCGGACCCTTACAATGAGCAGTTCTTC. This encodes CASSVLADPYNEQFF.

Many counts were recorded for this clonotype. In DNA, the CDR3 is TGTGCCAGCAGCCCATATTCGACAGGGGGCTCCTACAATGAGCAGTTCTTC. This gives the protein CASSPYSTGGSYNEQFF. The chain is built from TRBV3-1 and TRBJ2-1; 9 bases agree with TRBD1. Germline CDR1 and CDR2: LGHDT and YNNKEL (reference sequence). The V gene end was trimmed by 4 bases and the J gene end by 0 bases; junction bases not matched to a gene: 7. This CDR3 spans 17 amino acids.

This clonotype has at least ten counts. The CDR3: CASSTWTGGTEAFF. CDR3 DNA sequence: TGTGCCAGCAGTACCTGGACAGGGGGCACTGAAGCTTTCTTT. The J gene is TRBJ1-1, the V gene TRBV28, with TRBD1 matching 10 bases. V dropped 5 bases and J dropped 4; count of bases not matched to a gene: 4. Germline CDR1 and CDR2: MDHEN and SYDVKM. The CDR3 loop spans 14 amino acids.

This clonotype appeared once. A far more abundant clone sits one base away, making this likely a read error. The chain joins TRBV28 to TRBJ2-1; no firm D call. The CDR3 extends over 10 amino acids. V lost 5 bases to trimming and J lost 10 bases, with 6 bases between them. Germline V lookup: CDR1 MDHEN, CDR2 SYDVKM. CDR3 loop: CASSRYEQFF. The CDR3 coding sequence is TGTGCCAGCAGTCGATACGAGCAGTTCTTC.

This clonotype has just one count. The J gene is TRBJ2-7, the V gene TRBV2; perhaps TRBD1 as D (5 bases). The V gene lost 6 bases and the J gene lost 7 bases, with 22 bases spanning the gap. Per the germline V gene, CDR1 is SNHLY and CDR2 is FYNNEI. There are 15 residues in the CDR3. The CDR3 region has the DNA TGTGCCAGCAGCCCTCGACAGAGCTCCTACAATGAGCAGTACTTC. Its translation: CASSPRQSSYNEQYF.

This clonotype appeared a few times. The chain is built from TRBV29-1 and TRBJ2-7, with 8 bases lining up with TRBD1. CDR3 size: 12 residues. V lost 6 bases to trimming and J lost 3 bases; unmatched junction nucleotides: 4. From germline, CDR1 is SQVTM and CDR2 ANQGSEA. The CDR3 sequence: CSVKGQVYEQYF. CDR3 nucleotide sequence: TGCAGCGTAAAGGGACAGGTCTACGAGCAGTACTTC.

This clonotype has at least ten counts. The CDR3 bases are TGTGCCAGCAGCTTGGCCGGTAGCGGGCCTTCCTACAATGAGCAGTTCTTC. Protein product: CASSLAGSGPSYNEQFF. J is TRBJ2-1 and V is TRBV5-6, with 7 nucleotides matching TRBD2. The CDR3 contains 17 residues. Germline CDR1 is SGHDT and CDR2 is YYEEEE. The ends lost 0 bases at V and 1 base at J; junction bases unmatched: 7.

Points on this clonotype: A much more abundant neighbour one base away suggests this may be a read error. CDR3 in amino acids: CASSRGLAGMNPGRNEQYF. The DNA of the CDR3 is TGCGCCAGCAGCCGGGGACTAGCGGGTATGAATCCCGGTAGAAATGAGCAGTACTTC. J is TRBJ2-5 and V is TRBV4-1; 12 bases map to TRBD2. This CDR3 has 19 residues. V lost 4 bases to trimming and J lost 11 bases; unmatched junction nucleotides: 23. CDR1 is MGHRA, CDR2 YSYEKL, per germline.

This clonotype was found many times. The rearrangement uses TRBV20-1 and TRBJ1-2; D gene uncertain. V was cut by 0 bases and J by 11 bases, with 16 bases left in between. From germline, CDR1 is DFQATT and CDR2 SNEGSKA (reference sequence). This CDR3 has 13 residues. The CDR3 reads CSARDGPGVGYTF. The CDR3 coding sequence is TGCAGTGCTAGAGATGGGCCCGGCGTGGGATACACCTTC.

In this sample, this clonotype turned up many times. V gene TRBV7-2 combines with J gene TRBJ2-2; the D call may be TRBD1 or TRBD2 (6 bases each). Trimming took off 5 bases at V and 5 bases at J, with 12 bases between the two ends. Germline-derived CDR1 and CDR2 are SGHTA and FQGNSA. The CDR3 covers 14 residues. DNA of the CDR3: TGTGCCAGCAGCATCACAGGGAGGACCGGGGAGCTGTTTTTT. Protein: CASSITGRTGELFF. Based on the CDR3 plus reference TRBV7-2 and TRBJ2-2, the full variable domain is GAGVSQSPSNKVTEKGKDVELRCDPISGHTALYWYRQSLGQGLEFLIYFQGNSAPDKSGLPSDRFSAERTGGSVSTLTIQRTQQEDSAVYLCASSITGRTGELFFGEGSRLTVL.

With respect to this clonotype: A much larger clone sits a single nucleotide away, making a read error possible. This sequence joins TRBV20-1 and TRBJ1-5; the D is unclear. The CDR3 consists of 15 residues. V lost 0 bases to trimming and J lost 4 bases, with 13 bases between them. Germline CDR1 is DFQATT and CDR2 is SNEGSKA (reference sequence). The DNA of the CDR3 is TGCAGTGCTAGAGATAATGGGCGGGGAAATCAGCCCCAGCATTTT. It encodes CSARDNGRGNQPQHF.

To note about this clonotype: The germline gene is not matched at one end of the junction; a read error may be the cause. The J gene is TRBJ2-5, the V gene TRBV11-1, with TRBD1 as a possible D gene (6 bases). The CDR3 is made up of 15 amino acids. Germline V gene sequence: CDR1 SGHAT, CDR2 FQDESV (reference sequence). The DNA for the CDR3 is TGCGCCAGCAGCCCAGGACAGCTGTACCAAGAGACCCAGTACTTC. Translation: CASSPGQLYQETQYF.

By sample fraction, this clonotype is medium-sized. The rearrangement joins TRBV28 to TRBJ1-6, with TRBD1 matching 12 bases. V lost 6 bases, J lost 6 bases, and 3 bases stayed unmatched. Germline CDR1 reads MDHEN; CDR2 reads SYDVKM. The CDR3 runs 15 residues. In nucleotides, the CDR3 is TGTGCCAGCAGGGGGACAGGGGGCTTTAATTCACCCCTCCACTTT. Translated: CASRGTGGFNSPLHF.

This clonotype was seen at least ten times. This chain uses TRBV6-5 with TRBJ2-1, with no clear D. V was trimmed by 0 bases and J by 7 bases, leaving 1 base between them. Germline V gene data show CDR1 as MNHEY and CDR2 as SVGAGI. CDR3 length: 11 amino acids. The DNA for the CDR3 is TGTGCCAGCAGTTACTCGAATGAGCAGTTCTTC. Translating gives CASSYSNEQFF.

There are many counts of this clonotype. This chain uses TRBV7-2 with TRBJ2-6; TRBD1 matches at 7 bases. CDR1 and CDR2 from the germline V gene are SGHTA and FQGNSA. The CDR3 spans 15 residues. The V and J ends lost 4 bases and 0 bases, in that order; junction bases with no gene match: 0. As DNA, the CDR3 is TGTGCCAGCAGCTCAGGGGGCTCTGGGGCCAACGTCCTGACTTTC. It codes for CASSSGGSGANVLTF.

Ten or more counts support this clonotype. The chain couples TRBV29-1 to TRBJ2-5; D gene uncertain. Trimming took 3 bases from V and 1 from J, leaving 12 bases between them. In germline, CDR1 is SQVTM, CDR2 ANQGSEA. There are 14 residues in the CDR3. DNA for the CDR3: TGCAGCGTTGATTCCCTAAACAGCCAAGAGACCCAGTACTTC. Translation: CSVDSLNSQETQYF.

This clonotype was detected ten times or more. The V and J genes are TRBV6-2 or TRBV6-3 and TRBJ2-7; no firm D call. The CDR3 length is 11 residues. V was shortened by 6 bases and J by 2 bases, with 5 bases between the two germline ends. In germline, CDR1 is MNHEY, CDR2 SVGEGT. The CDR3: CASRQTYEQYF. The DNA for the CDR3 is TGTGCCAGCAGACAGACCTACGAGCAGTACTTC.